This entry lists 26 T cell receptor beta chains sequenced from one sample in a study of memory CD4+ T cells and cytomegalovirus serostatus. Single viable CD3+CD4+CD8-CD45RO+ cells were sorted as the memory CD4+ T cells. Some clones are missing from TCRdb's copy, which holds only in-frame ones; the method was immunoSEQ multiplex PCR. Of some 60,000 clones listed, about 81% are singletons. The specimen was memory CD4+ T cells from blood. The receptors here all came from an adult in good health and CMV-seronegative.

This clone was found once. The V and J genes are TRBV28 and TRBJ2-3, with 8 nucleotides matching TRBD2. V lost 6 bases and J lost 0; bases outside the gene matches: 5. The germline gives CDR1 MDHEN, CDR2 SYDVKM. This CDR3 comprises 15 residues. The CDR3 nucleotides read TGTGCCAGCAGGGCGGGAGGCCCTAGCACAGATACGCAGTATTTT. Protein sequence: CASRAGGPSTDTQYF.

V and J are TRBV4-2 and TRBJ2-7; TRBD2 matches 9 bases. V dropped 4 bases and J dropped 7; count of bases not matched to a gene: 20. This CDR3 is 18 amino acids long. Per the germline V gene, CDR1 is LGHNA and CDR2 is YNFKEQ. The CDR3 sequence is CASSRIEQKREAPREQYF. CDR3 bases: TGTGCCAGCAGCCGCATCGAACAAAAGCGGGAGGCCCCGAGGGAGCAGTACTTC.

The count of this clone is one. J is TRBJ2-3 and V is TRBV27; D might be TRBD1 (6 bases). V lost 6 bases, J lost 5 bases, and 27 bases lay in between. The CDR3 length is 18 residues. Germline values: CDR1 MNHEY, CDR2 SMNVEV (reference sequence). The CDR3 DNA sequence: TGTGCCAGCAGCCCAGGACGAGGCAGGGGTGGGAGTATAGATACGCAGTATTTT. Translation: CASSPGRGRGGSIDTQYF.

The V and J genes are TRBV2 and TRBJ1-1, with D unclear. Germline V gene lookup returns CDR1 SNHLY and CDR2 FYNNEI. With 6 bases removed from V and 6 bases from J, the gap between germline ends came to 11 bases. The CDR3 extends over 12 amino acids. The DNA of the CDR3 is TGTGCCAGCAGGGTCCCGGCCTCTGAAGCTTTCTTT. The encoded protein is CASRVPASEAFF.

The chain couples TRBV6-5 to TRBJ2-7, with unresolved D. V lost 6 bases and J 2 bases, leaving 14 bases between the germline ends. The CDR3 runs to 14 residues. Looked up from germline, CDR1 is MNHEY and CDR2 is SVGAGI. CDR3 nucleotide sequence: TGTGCCAGCAGACGACATGTTCCCCCCTACGAGCAGTACTTC. It is translated as CASRRHVPPYEQYF.

This clone was seen a single time. The chain has TRBV2 and TRBJ2-5; 9 bases are a match to TRBD1. Germline V lookup: CDR1 SNHLY, CDR2 FYNNEI. The CDR3 sequence is 17 residues long. V was pared by 2 bases and J by 5 bases, with 12 bases of the junction left unmatched. CDR3 sequence: CASSELKDRGFRETQYF. CDR3 in DNA: TGTGCCAGCAGTGAATTGAAGGACAGGGGATTTCGGGAGACCCAGTACTTC. Using reference TRBV2 and TRBJ2-5 for the parts outside the CDR3, the full variable domain is EPEVTQTPSHQVTQMGQEVILRCVPISNHLYFYWYRQILGQKVEFLVSFYNNEISEKSEIFDDQFSVERPDGSNFTLKIRSTKLEDSAMYFCASSELKDRGFRETQYFGPGTRLLVL.

The rearrangement uses TRBV18 and TRBJ1-4; D is uncertain. The V end lost 3 bases, the J end lost 3 bases, and 8 bases lay between the germline ends. The CDR3 is 14 amino acids. From germline, CDR1 is KGHSH and CDR2 LQKENI. CDR3 sequence: CASSPGKPNEKLFF. The DNA for the CDR3 is TGTGCCAGCTCACCGGGCAAACCTAATGAAAAACTGTTTTTT.

The chain couples TRBV5-6 to TRBJ1-4; 9 bases map to TRBD1. From germline, CDR1 is SGHDT and CDR2 YYEEEE. The CDR3 spans 15 residues. V gave up 4 bases and J gave up 14 bases; unmatched junction bases: 15. The CDR3 DNA follows: TGTGCCAGCAGCCGCGGGGACAGGGCCGGGAAGAGGCTGTTTTTT. This sequence encodes CASSRGDRAGKRLFF.

The gene calls are TRBV7-9 and TRBJ2-3; tentatively, D is TRBD2 (5 bases). The CDR3 extends over 16 amino acids. Trimming shortened V by 4 bases and J by 0 bases, and 14 bases separated the two germline ends. Germline V CDR1 and CDR2: SEHNR, FQNEAQ (reference sequence). The CDR3 region is CASSSGWGASTDTQYF. The CDR3 DNA follows: TGTGCCAGCAGCTCGGGATGGGGAGCTAGCACAGATACGCAGTATTTT.

This clone showed up just a few times. This chain links TRBV19 with TRBJ1-5, with D possibly matching TRBD1 (5 bases). Germline CDR1 and CDR2: LNHDA and SQIVND (reference sequence). V was trimmed by 4 bases and J by 6 bases, leaving 28 bases between them. The CDR3 length is 19 residues. The CDR3 loop is CASSTPRRARDGPGQPQHF. CDR3 sequence (DNA): TGTGCCAGTAGTACCCCACGGAGGGCCCGGGACGGACCCGGTCAGCCCCAGCATTTT.

This sequence joins TRBV5-1 and TRBJ1-2, with D perhaps matching TRBD1 (5 bases). CDR1 is SGHRS and CDR2 is YFSETQ in the germline V gene. The CDR3 runs to 14 residues. Trimming left V 4 bases short and J 6 bases short, with 16 bases between. This chain's CDR3 is CASSGGPYEDGYTF. CDR3 DNA: TGCGCCAGCAGCGGGGGTCCCTACGAGGATGGCTACACCTTC.

J is TRBJ2-7 and V is TRBV5-1; weak D call: TRBD2 (7 bases). V was pared by 4 bases and J by 2 bases, with 16 bases between. This CDR3 comprises 15 residues. Germline-derived CDR1 and CDR2 are SGHRS and YFSETQ. Here the CDR3 reads CASSLNWGGAYEQYF. The CDR3 DNA sequence: TGCGCCAGCAGCCTGAACTGGGGGGGCGCCTACGAGCAGTACTTC.

This clone appeared once. The chain links TRBV6-6 to TRBJ2-7; D is possibly TRBD2 (5 bases). V gave up 5 bases and J gave up 4 bases, with 12 bases separating them. This CDR3 contains 13 residues. In germline, CDR1 is MNHNY, CDR2 SVGAGI (reference sequence). The CDR3, as DNA: TGTGCCAGCAGTCGGGATTATCATTACGAGCAGTACTTC. Protein product: CASSRDYHYEQYF.

The rearrangement links TRBV5-1 to TRBJ1-5, with a weak D call TRBD1 (5 bases). This CDR3 spans 14 amino acids. CDR1 is SGHRS and CDR2 is YFSETQ in the germline V gene. V lost 0 bases to trimming and J lost 5 bases, with 9 bases between them. Written as DNA, the CDR3 is TGCGCCAGCAGCTTGGGAGGGGCGGATCAGCCCCAGCATTTT. It codes for CASSLGGADQPQHF.

The chain combines TRBV21-1 with TRBJ1-5; the table's D call TRBD1 went unverified against the DNA. TRBV21-1 is given as a pseudogene. CDR3 length: 16 residues. DNA of the CDR3: TGTGCCAGCAGCAAAGCCGACAGGGATAGCAATCAGCCCCAGCATTTT. Residues: CASSKADRDSNQPQHF.

The V call is TRBV6-5, the J call TRBJ2-1, with D perhaps matching TRBD1 (6 bases). This CDR3 comprises 12 residues. Trimming cost V 5 bases and J 8 bases, with 10 bases left between them. Germline V gene lookup returns CDR1 MNHEY and CDR2 SVGAGI. CDR3 coding DNA: TGTGCCAGCAGTCTACAGGGCGATGAGCAGTTCTTC. Its translation: CASSLQGDEQFF.

This clone was counted ten times or more. The gene calls are TRBV2 and TRBJ2-1; either TRBD1 or TRBD2 may fit D (6 bases each). V dropped 3 bases and J dropped 5 bases, with 8 bases sitting between them. This CDR3 comprises 13 residues. Germline V gene lookup returns CDR1 SNHLY and CDR2 FYNNEI. CDR3 sequence (DNA): TGTGCCAGCAGTGAGAGGGGGGACAATGAGCAGTTCTTC. Encoded protein: CASSERGDNEQFF.

This clone was detected once. The chain links TRBV6-5 to TRBJ1-5; D is possibly TRBD1 (6 bases). CDR1 MNHEY and CDR2 SVGAGI come from the germline V gene. The CDR3 has 15 residues. The V end lost 6 bases, the J end lost 2 bases, and 14 bases lay between the germline ends. The CDR3 bases are TGTGCCAGCAGGGACACAGGGATCGGCAATCAGCCCCAGCATTTT. Translated: CASRDTGIGNQPQHF.

The V and J genes are TRBV6-6 and TRBJ2-7; TRBD1 matches at 7 bases. CDR3 length: 15 amino acids. Germline V gene sequence: CDR1 MNHNY, CDR2 SVGAGI (reference sequence). The trim removed 5 bases at V and 2 bases at J, leaving 9 bases unmatched. The CDR3 region is CASSLKSTGTYEQYF. DNA for the CDR3: TGTGCCAGCAGTCTGAAATCGACAGGGACCTACGAGCAGTACTTC.

The V and J genes are TRBV11-2 and TRBJ1-4; TRBD1 might be the D (5 bases). Germline values: CDR1 SGHAT, CDR2 FQNNGV. The CDR3 extends over 17 amino acids. Trimming shortened V by 5 bases and J by 0 bases, and 16 bases separated the two germline ends. The CDR3 protein is CASSQPDTLATNEKLFF. DNA for the CDR3: TGTGCCAGCAGCCAGCCGGACACCCTTGCAACTAATGAAAAACTGTTTTTT.

V is TRBV7-9 and J is TRBJ1-5; TRBD1 agrees at 7 bases. Germline lookup yields CDR1 SEHNR and CDR2 FQNEAQ (reference sequence). The CDR3 has 14 residues. With V trimmed by 5 bases and J by 4 bases, 5 bases remained unmatched. This CDR3 reads CASSAGTENQPQHF. CDR3 sequence (DNA): TGTGCCAGCAGCGCCGGGACAGAGAATCAGCCCCAGCATTTT.

The chain couples TRBV7-3 to TRBJ2-1; D may be TRBD2 (5 bases). Germline CDR1 is SGHTA and CDR2 is FQGTGA. V lost 5 bases and J lost 6, with 17 bases in between. The CDR3 extends over 15 amino acids. CDR3 protein: CASSASLAYRNEQFF. CDR3 sequence (DNA): TGTGCCAGCAGCGCTAGCCTAGCTTATCGCAATGAGCAGTTCTTC.

The V call is TRBV19, the J call TRBJ2-7, with 7 nucleotides matching TRBD1. The J segment lost 2 bases and the V segment lost 3 bases, leaving 7 bases of the junction unmatched. The CDR3 runs to 15 residues. The V gene's germline CDR1 is LNHDA and CDR2 SQIVND (reference sequence). CDR3 sequence reads: CASSMVGQRAYEQYF. CDR3 sequence (DNA): TGTGCCAGTAGTATGGTGGGACAGCGCGCCTACGAGCAGTACTTC.

The chain has TRBV13 and TRBJ2-7; a weak D match, TRBD2 (5 bases). The CDR3 spans 17 residues. Germline V gives CDR1 PRHDT, CDR2 FYEKMQ (reference sequence). Trimming stripped 5 bases from V and 0 bases from J, with 20 bases between. Written as DNA, the CDR3 is TGTGCCAGCAGCCAATCAATGGACTCTCGAAGCTCCTACGAGCAGTACTTC. Translation gives CASSQSMDSRSSYEQYF.

This clone was detected only once. The J gene is TRBJ2-7, the V gene TRBV6-5; TRBD1 matches 9 bases. The CDR3 runs to 12 residues. Germline lookup yields CDR1 MNHEY and CDR2 SVGAGI. V lost 6 bases to trimming and J lost 5 bases; unmatched junction nucleotides: 2. As DNA, the CDR3 is TGTGCCAGCAGGGGACAGGGAGACGAGCAGTACTTC. The encoded protein is CASRGQGDEQYF.

This clone was detected only once. CDR3 sequence: CASQKQGNMNTEAFF. DNA of the CDR3: TGTGCCAGCCAAAAACAGGGCAACATGAACACTGAAGCTTTCTTT. This chain joins TRBV7-2 and TRBJ1-1; TRBD1 is a possible D gene (6 bases). V lost 8 bases, J lost 0 bases, and 16 bases lay in between. There are 15 residues in the CDR3. The germline gives CDR1 SGHTA, CDR2 FQGNSA.